This T cell receptor (beta chain) came from a study of cytomegalovirus exposure and HLA in healthy donors. Comment on this clone: Its antigen remains unknown.

The study's findings and limits: The majority of TCR sequences were rare, yet some public TCRs appeared in many donors.

The study ran its PCR with 60 Vbeta and 13 Jbeta primers. Sequencing used immunoSEQ multiplex PCR; TCRdb keeps in-frame clones, though not all of them. The sample has under 200,000 clones; about three quarters are singletons. The CDR3 spans 12 residues. The V end was cut by 8 bases, the J end by 1 base, with 6 bases between. Germline V gene data show CDR1 as MNHNY and CDR2 as SVGAGI (reference sequence). This clonotype was obtained from a female donor in good health and CMV-seronegative. This chain joins TRBV6-6 and TRBJ1-3, with D uncertain. The sequenced sample was PBMCs. CDR3 in amino acids: CASGESGNTIYF. The CDR3 DNA is TGTGCCAGCGGAGAATCTGGAAACACCATATATTTT.